This T cell receptor beta chain originates from a study of CXCR3-negative and CXCR3-positive naive CD8 T cells. Study findings and constraints: TRB CDR3 hydrophobicity was greater in CXCR3-positive naive cells than in CXCR3-negative naive cells. In naive cells, CXCR3-negative and CXCR3-positive subsets had similar TRBV-TRBJ usage; memory cells differed.

Sorting yielded triplicates of about 280,000 cells for each CD8+ T cell subset. This CDR3 contains 14 residues. In germline, CDR1 is SEHNR, CDR2 FQNEAQ (reference sequence). The TRB cDNA libraries were prepared by 5' RACE with UMI labels. TCRdb reprocessed the 5' RACE reads and stores each CDR3 protein as one record, lacking DNA. The data include about 150,000 distinct CDR3 sequences; the top ten clones carry about 0.48%. Worth noting for this clonotype: The antigen is undetermined.

Input material: naive CXCR3+ CD8+ T cells from blood. Subset given: CD45RO-CCR7+CD27+CD95- naive CD8+ T cells expressing CXCR3 (TNR3+). The source of this sequence is a human donor in good health. Some clones in this sample may be carry-over from other donors' samples. The chain recombines TRBV7-9 with TRBJ1-1; checking the TCRdb D call of TRBD1 is not possible without DNA. The CDR3 is CASSSDRVNTEAFF.